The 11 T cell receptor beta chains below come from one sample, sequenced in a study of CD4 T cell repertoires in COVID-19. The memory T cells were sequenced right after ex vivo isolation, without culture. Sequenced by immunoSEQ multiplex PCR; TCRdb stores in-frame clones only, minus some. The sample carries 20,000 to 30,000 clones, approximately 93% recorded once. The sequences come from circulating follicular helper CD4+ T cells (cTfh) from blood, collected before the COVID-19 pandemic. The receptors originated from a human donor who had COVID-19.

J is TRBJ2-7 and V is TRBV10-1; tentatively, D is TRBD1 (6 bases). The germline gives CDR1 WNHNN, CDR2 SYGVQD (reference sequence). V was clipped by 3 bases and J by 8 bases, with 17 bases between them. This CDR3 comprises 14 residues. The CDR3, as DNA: TGCGCCAGCAGTGAACAAGGGCAGGGGTTGAAGCAGTACTTC. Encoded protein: CASSEQGQGLKQYF.

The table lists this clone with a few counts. Written as DNA, the CDR3 is TGTGCCAGCAGCCAAGCGGGGGGAAGATGGGCTTTCTTT. Translation gives CASSQAGGRWAFF. The chain couples TRBV14 to TRBJ1-1, with D possibly matching TRBD1 (5 bases). Trimming removed 1 base at V and 11 bases at J, with 14 bases between. The CDR3 extends over 13 amino acids. Germline assignment: CDR1 SGHDN and CDR2 FVKESK.

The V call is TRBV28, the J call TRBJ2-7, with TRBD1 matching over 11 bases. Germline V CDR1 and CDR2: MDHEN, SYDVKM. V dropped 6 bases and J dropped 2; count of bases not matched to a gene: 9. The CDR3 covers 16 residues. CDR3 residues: CASSTSGTGGPYEQYF. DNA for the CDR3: TGTGCCAGCAGCACCTCCGGGACAGGGGGTCCCTACGAGCAGTACTTC.

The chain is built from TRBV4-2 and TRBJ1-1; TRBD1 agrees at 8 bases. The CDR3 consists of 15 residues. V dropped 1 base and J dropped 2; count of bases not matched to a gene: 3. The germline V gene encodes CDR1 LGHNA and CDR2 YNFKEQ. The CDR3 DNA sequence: TGTGCCAGCAGCCAAGGAGGACAGGGAAACACTGAAGCTTTCTTT. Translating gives CASSQGGQGNTEAFF.

The CDR3 loop is CASAPTGTGGDEQFF. CDR3 nucleotides: TGTGCCAGTGCCCCCACCGGGACAGGCGGAGATGAGCAGTTCTTC. The gene calls are TRBV19 and TRBJ2-1; 8 bases are a match to TRBD1. This CDR3 has 15 residues. The V gene end was trimmed by 8 bases and the J gene end by 8 bases; junction bases not matched to a gene: 14. Germline CDR1 and CDR2: LNHDA and SQIVND (reference sequence).

The CDR3 DNA reads TGTGCCTGGAGTGTTGAGCGGAGAGAGCCCCAGCATTTT. This sequence encodes CAWSVERREPQHF. The chain couples TRBV30 to TRBJ1-5; D is unclear. Germline V gene lookup returns CDR1 GTSNPN and CDR2 SVGIG (reference sequence). Trimming pared 0 bases from V and 8 bases from J, leaving 11 bases between. This CDR3 spans 13 amino acids.

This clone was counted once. The CDR3 DNA sequence: TGTGCCAGCAGCTTCCCCGGACAGCTGAACACTGAAGCTTTCTTT. Its protein product is CASSFPGQLNTEAFF. V is TRBV7-2 and J is TRBJ1-1; D is perhaps TRBD1 (6 bases). The CDR3 extends over 15 amino acids. Germline V gene sequence: CDR1 SGHTA, CDR2 FQGNSA. V lost 3 bases and J 0 bases, leaving 11 bases between the germline ends.

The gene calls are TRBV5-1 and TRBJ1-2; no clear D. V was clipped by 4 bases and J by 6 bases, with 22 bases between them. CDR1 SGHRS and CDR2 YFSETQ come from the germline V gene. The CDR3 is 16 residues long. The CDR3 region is CASSMSGRAGVDGYTF. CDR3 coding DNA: TGCGCCAGCAGCATGTCTGGGCGGGCTGGGGTCGATGGCTACACCTTC.

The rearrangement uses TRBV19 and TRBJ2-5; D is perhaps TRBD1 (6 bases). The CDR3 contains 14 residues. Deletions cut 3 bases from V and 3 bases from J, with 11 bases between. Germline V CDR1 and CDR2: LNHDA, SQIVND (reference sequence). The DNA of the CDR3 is TGTGCCAGTAGTATCCCTAACAGGGAAGAGACCCAGTACTTC. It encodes CASSIPNREETQYF.

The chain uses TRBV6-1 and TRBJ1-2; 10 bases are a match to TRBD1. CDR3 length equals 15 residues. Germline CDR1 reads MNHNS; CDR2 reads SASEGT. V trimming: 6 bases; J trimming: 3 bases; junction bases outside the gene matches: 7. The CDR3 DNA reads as TGTGCCAGCAGGCGGGACAGGGGATTTGACTATGGCTACACCTTC. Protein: CASRRDRGFDYGYTF.

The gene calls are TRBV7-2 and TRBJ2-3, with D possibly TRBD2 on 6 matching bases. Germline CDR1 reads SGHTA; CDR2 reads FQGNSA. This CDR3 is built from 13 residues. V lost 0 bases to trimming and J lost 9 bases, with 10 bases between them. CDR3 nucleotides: TGTGCCAGCAGCTTAGCGCGGGACTCGACGCAGTATTTT. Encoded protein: CASSLARDSTQYF.